This T cell receptor (beta chain) was captured by sequencing in a study of blood T cells in healthy people across ages. Regarding the study as a whole: PBMC samples, being unsorted, prevented any conclusive comparison of naive and antigen-experienced cells. Long-lived donors exceeded aged donors in naive CD4+ cells and diversity.

It was with a sample-barcoded 5' primer and a J-beta primer mix that a second PCR of roughly 7 to 12 cycles was run. TCRdb analysed the 5' RACE reads with MiXCR anew, one entry per CDR3 protein. The data show about 1.4 million distinct CDR3 sequences, roughly 64% seen once. This clonotype showed up just a few times. The antigen remains unidentified. This CDR3 comprises 14 residues. CDR1 LGHDT and CDR2 YNNKEL come from the germline V gene (reference sequence). Between the trimmed V and J ends, which lost 1 base and 1 base, there was a span of 7 bases. The study drew donors from healthy Caucasian individuals in Russia aged roughly 6 to 90. At least 5 micrograms of total RNA were extracted per sample.

The sequence derives from a man aged 18 to 30 in good health. The sequenced sample was blood. The chain employs TRBV3-1 and TRBJ1-1; D gene ambiguous. The CDR3 is CASSQAAGNTEAFF. The CDR3 DNA sequence: TGTGCCAGCAGCCAAGCGGCAGGGAACACTGAAGCTTTCTTT.